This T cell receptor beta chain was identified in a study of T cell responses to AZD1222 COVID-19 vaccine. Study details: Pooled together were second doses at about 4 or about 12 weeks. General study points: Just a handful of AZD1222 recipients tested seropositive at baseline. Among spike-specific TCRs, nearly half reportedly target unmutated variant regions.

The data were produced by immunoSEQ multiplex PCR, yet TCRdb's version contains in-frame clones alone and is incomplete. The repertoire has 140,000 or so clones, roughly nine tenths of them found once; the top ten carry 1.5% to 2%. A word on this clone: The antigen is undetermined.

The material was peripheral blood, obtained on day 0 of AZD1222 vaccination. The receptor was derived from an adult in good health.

The CDR3 sequence is CASSVWASGALTGELFF. The CDR3 nucleotides read TGTGCCAGCAGCGTATGGGCTAGCGGGGCTCTCACCGGGGAGCTGTTTTTT. V is TRBV9 and J is TRBJ2-2, with TRBD2 matching over 9 bases. Unmatched junction bases numbered 8, after V lost 1 base and J lost 4 bases. The CDR3 has 17 residues. The germline V gene has CDR1 SGDLS and CDR2 YYNGEE.